This TCR beta chain comes out of a study of somatic mutations in cytotoxic T cells in rheumatoid arthritis. Assay used: immunoSEQ multiplex PCR; TCRdb lists only in-frame clones, some missing. The table includes some 30,000 clones, around four fifths detected once. This CDR3 region has 15 residues. Germline CDR1 and CDR2: MDHEN and SYDVKM. V lost 3 bases and J lost 1, with 13 bases in between. The chain couples TRBV28 to TRBJ2-7; either TRBD1 or TRBD2 may supply D (5 bases each). Sequencing was done on a sample of CD8+ T cells sorted from blood. The TCR comes from an adult with rheumatoid arthritis. The CDR3 sequence: CASSFGGVPSYEQYF. In nucleotides, the CDR3 is TGTGCCAGCAGTTTTGGGGGAGTCCCGTCCTACGAGCAGTACTTC.